These T cell receptor beta chains were read from a single sample in a study of blood T cell repertoires in COVID-19. Sequenced by immunoSEQ multiplex PCR; TCRdb stores in-frame clones only, minus some. The sample holds 150,000 to 160,000 clones, roughly 84% seen once. Sequencing was done on a sample of peripheral blood. These receptors originate from a man between 60 and 75 years old with COVID-19, enrolled during active disease. The CDR3 runs from the conserved cysteine through the conserved F or W. Each record gives: V gene, J gene, clone size, D gene, CDR3 protein, CDR3 DNA. A D gene is named only where the DNA matches it firmly. The size entry is marked missing in some rows and otherwise reads once, few, many or a size class.

V: TRBV5-1; J: TRBJ2-1; size: NA; D: TRBD2; CDR3: CASSLNSGGTWNEQFF; DNA: TGCGCCAGCAGCTTGAATAGCGGGGGGACCTGGAATGAGCAGTTCTTC
V: TRBV13; J: TRBJ2-7; size: NA; D: TRBD2; CDR3: CASSSAGDVYEQYF; DNA: TGTGCCAGCAGCTCGGCGGGAGACGTTTACGAGCAGTACTTC
V: TRBV2; J: TRBJ1-3; size: NA; D: TRBD1; CDR3: CASSEDRAGNTIYF; DNA: TGTGCCAGCAGCGAGGACAGGGCTGGAAACACCATATATTTT
V: TRBV3-1/TRBV3-2; J: TRBJ2-3; size: NA; D: NA; CDR3: CASSLTGQHTDTQYF; DNA: TGTGCCAGCAGCCTTACGGGACAACACACAGATACGCAGTATTTT
V: TRBV28; J: TRBJ1-5; size: few; D: TRBD1; CDR3: CASRPTGDAGPQHF; DNA: TGTGCCAGCAGACCGACAGGGGACGCGGGGCCCCAGCATTTT
V: TRBV30; J: TRBJ1-5; size: NA; D: NA; CDR3: CAWSVQGSRNQPQHF; DNA: TGTGCCTGGAGTGTACAGGGCAGCCGCAATCAGCCCCAGCATTTT
V: TRBV7-7; J: TRBJ2-2; size: NA; D: NA; CDR3: CASSSEGTLNTGELFF; DNA: TGTGCTAGCAGCTCCGAGGGGACATTGAACACCGGGGAGCTGTTTTTT
V: TRBV19; J: TRBJ1-1; size: once; D: NA; CDR3: CASRQTSSGTEAFF; DNA: TGTGCCAGTCGACAGACGAGCTCCGGGACTGAAGCTTTCTTT
V: TRBV28; J: TRBJ2-7; size: NA; D: TRBD1; CDR3: CASRRDRGYEQYF; DNA: TGTGCCAGCAGGCGGGACAGGGGATACGAGCAGTACTTC
V: TRBV29-1; J: TRBJ1-2; size: NA; D: NA; CDR3: CSVSQGKDSYTF; DNA: TGCAGCGTTTCTCAGGGAAAAGATAGCTACACCTTC
V: TRBV19; J: TRBJ2-1; size: NA; D: NA; CDR3: CASIGERVSNEQFF; DNA: TGTGCCAGTATCGGGGAAAGGGTATCGAATGAGCAGTTCTTC
V: TRBV11-2; J: TRBJ2-5; size: once; D: TRBD2; CDR3: CASRRRLAGEQETQYF; DNA: TGTGCCAGCAGGCGTCGACTAGCGGGGGAACAAGAGACCCAGTACTTC
V: TRBV19; J: TRBJ1-1; size: few; D: TRBD1; CDR3: CASSISGRGRVNTEAFF; DNA: TGTGCCAGTAGTATCAGTGGCAGGGGGCGCGTGAACACTGAAGCTTTCTTT
V: TRBV10-3; J: TRBJ1-2; size: NA; D: NA; CDR3: CAISEELYYGYTF; DNA: TGTGCCATCAGTGAAGAACTCTACTATGGCTACACCTTC
V: TRBV14; J: TRBJ2-7; size: NA; D: NA; CDR3: CASSQDYSRDEQYF; DNA: TGTGCCAGCAGCCAAGATTATTCTCGGGACGAGCAGTACTTC
V: TRBV6-5; J: TRBJ1-2; size: NA; D: TRBD1; CDR3: CASGFEGQGGYTF; DNA: TGTGCCAGCGGCTTTGAGGGACAGGGTGGCTACACCTTC
V: TRBV5-1; J: TRBJ1-3; size: few; D: NA; CDR3: CASSANYRESGNTIYF; DNA: TGCGCCAGCAGCGCCAATTACAGGGAATCTGGAAACACCATATATTTT
V: TRBV7-9; J: TRBJ1-2; size: NA; D: NA; CDR3: CASSTQGLGYTF; DNA: TGTGCCAGCAGCACACAGGGTCTTGGCTACACCTTC
V: TRBV2; J: TRBJ2-5; size: NA; D: NA; CDR3: CASLLETQETQYF; DNA: TGTGCCAGTCTACTAGAGACGCAAGAGACCCAGTACTTC
V: TRBV11-2; J: TRBJ2-1; size: few; D: NA; CDR3: CASSLPYRGAGEQFF; DNA: TGTGCCAGCAGCTTACCCTACCGGGGGGCGGGGGAGCAGTTCTTC
V: TRBV10-3; J: TRBJ2-3; size: once; D: NA; CDR3: CATAGLLDTDTQYF; DNA: TGTGCCACCGCGGGACTCCTCGACACAGATACGCAGTATTTT
V: TRBV7-2; J: TRBJ1-5; size: NA; D: TRBD1; CDR3: CASSLATGGQPQHF; DNA: TGTGCCAGCAGCTTAGCAACAGGGGGCCAGCCCCAGCATTTT
V: TRBV20-1; J: TRBJ2-7; size: NA; D: TRBD2; CDR3: CSARGLYEQYF; DNA: TGCAGTGCTAGGGGACTATACGAGCAGTACTTC
V: TRBV7-3; J: TRBJ2-2; size: NA; D: TRBD2; CDR3: CASSFERLAGSRGTGELFF; DNA: TGTGCCAGCAGCTTCGAAAGACTAGCGGGGTCCCGTGGCACCGGGGAGCTGTTTTTT
V: TRBV7-6; J: TRBJ1-3; size: NA; D: NA; CDR3: CASSSQTARSGNTIYF; DNA: TGTGCCAGCAGCTCGCAGACAGCCCGCTCTGGAAACACCATATATTTT
V: TRBV6-5; J: TRBJ1-2; size: NA; D: TRBD1; CDR3: CANSQGYGYTF; DNA: TGTGCCAACTCACAGGGGTACGGCTACACCTTC
V: TRBV5-5; J: TRBJ2-1; size: NA; D: NA; CDR3: CASSLAVSTYNEQFF; DNA: TGTGCCAGCAGCTTGGCCGTGTCGACATACAATGAGCAGTTCTTC
V: TRBV6-2/TRBV6-3; J: TRBJ1-2; size: NA; D: TRBD1; CDR3: CASSSDRALGYGYTF; DNA: TGTGCCAGCAGTTCGGACAGGGCCCTCGGTTATGGCTACACCTTC
V: TRBV6-5; J: TRBJ1-2; size: once; D: TRBD1; CDR3: CASSYSDYRGNYGYTF; DNA: TGTGCCAGCAGTTACTCGGACTACAGGGGCAACTATGGCTACACCTTC